Listed below are T cell receptor beta chains from one sample, sequenced in a study of Ad26.COV2.S vaccination and SARS-CoV-2 variants. Sequencing was performed with immunoSEQ multiplex PCR; in TCRdb, only in-frame clones are kept and a portion is missing. This table has some 180,000 clones, roughly 85% appearing once. The material sequenced was peripheral blood, taken after recovery from COVID-19. These receptors were taken from a human donor who had recovered from COVID-19. Both conserved end residues are trimmed from each CDR3. Fields, in order: J gene, CDR3 length, V gene, CDR3 protein.

>TRBJ2-3|13|TRBV6-6
ASSYKRGGTDTQY
>TRBJ1-5|12|TRBV11-2
ASSLGPINQPQH
>TRBJ2-2|13|TRBV7-3
ASSLGSANTGELF
>TRBJ2-7|11|TRBV7-3
ASSYGGSYEQY
>TRBJ1-4|13|TRBV11-3
ASTRQGTTNEKLF
>TRBJ1-2|13|TRBV7-2
ASSLVEAANYGYT
>TRBJ1-1|14|TRBV11-2
ASSMPSRQRGTEAF
>TRBJ2-1|9|TRBV19
ASSSRGEQF
>TRBJ2-2|15|TRBV7-2
ASSLDQRGGPTGELF
>TRBJ1-2|10|TRBV4-1
ASSQDRIGYT
>TRBJ2-3|15|TRBV18
ASSPLLAGGRTDTQY
>TRBJ1-4|11|TRBV30
AWRRGANEKLF
>TRBJ2-7|12|TRBV2
ASSDRRSSYEQY
>TRBJ2-1|14|TRBV15
ATSRGGTSGYNEQF
>TRBJ2-3|16|TRBV24-1
ATSDRPGSGLQTDTQY
>TRBJ1-5|11|TRBV19
ASSIARDQPQH
>TRBJ2-1|13|TRBV19
ASTYTGGPLNEQF
>TRBJ2-5|12|TRBV18
ASSPTSGSETQY
>TRBJ1-3|11|TRBV27
ASMRTGGNTIY
>TRBJ1-3|13|TRBV7-2
ASSKDRVAGNTIY
>TRBJ2-7|13|TRBV10-2
ASSEQGGGADEQY
>TRBJ2-2|11|TRBV7-3
ASSFRGGGELF
>TRBJ2-3|14|TRBV3-1/TRBV3-2
ASSHRLAGGTDTQY
>TRBJ2-3|14|TRBV7-9
ASSLSPSGFTDTQY
>TRBJ2-7|10|TRBV6-5
ASSSPGYEQY
>TRBJ1-5|11|TRBV18
ASSRGQNQPQH
>TRBJ2-3|11|TRBV5-6
ASSLGWGDTQY
>TRBJ2-7|8|TRBV20-1
SARAYEQY
>TRBJ1-3|16|TRBV28
ASSLAGTGAPSGNTIY
>TRBJ1-6|12|TRBV30
AWSVSTINSPLH
>TRBJ2-3|12|TRBV27
ASSLAGGPDTQY
>TRBJ2-1|17|TRBV6-2/TRBV6-3
ASSYTRGRGTRSYNEQF
>TRBJ2-7|11|TRBV7-8
ASTPSHGGEQY
>TRBJ2-7|12|TRBV20-1
SARGTPGGFEQY
>TRBJ1-4|14|TRBV7-9
ASSLGTDATNEKLF
>TRBJ2-3|14|TRBV7-6
ASSLVAGGKADTQY
>TRBJ2-1|13|TRBV18
ASSSRGSSYNEQF
>TRBJ1-1|13|TRBV5-1
ASSLLGESRTEAF
>TRBJ1-2|13|TRBV19
ASSSRTGANYGYT
>TRBJ2-7|13|TRBV6-5
ASGYLGGSAVEQY
>TRBJ1-1|11|TRBV28
ASRRARVTEAF
>TRBJ2-1|13|TRBV15
ATSSPLENYNEQF
>TRBJ1-1|11|TRBV2
ASSQDTDTEAF
>TRBJ1-6|14|TRBV7-6
ASSLEGRASGSPLH
>TRBJ2-3|12|TRBV19
ASSPTGGIDTQY
>TRBJ1-1|11|TRBV30
AWSRQVGTEAF
>TRBJ2-1|11|TRBV20-1
SASGDLYNEQF
>TRBJ2-7|14|TRBV7-8
ASSAPVGRLTYEQY
>TRBJ2-1|13|TRBV2
ASSELRGPHNEQF
>TRBJ2-5|12|TRBV19
ASRGTGRGETQY
>TRBJ2-7|10|TRBV28
ASRPTGGEQY
>TRBJ2-7|13|TRBV7-2
ASSQAGLFPYEQY
>TRBJ1-1|11|TRBV18
ASSRTENTEAF
>TRBJ2-7|11|TRBV6-5
ASSYSGGLEQY
>TRBJ2-1|9|TRBV28
ASRQNNEQF